This T cell receptor (beta chain) comes out of a study of Ad26.COV2.S vaccination and SARS-CoV-2 variants. Germline V gene data show CDR1 as SEHNR and CDR2 as FQNEAQ (reference sequence). V gave up 1 base and J gave up 4 bases, with 19 bases separating them. The CDR3 is made up of 17 amino acids. Note on this clone: Its antigen is as yet unknown.

General study findings and limits: Placebo recipients trailed vaccine recipients in spike-specific TCR breadth. There was a possibility that the TCR breadth and depth analyses underestimated total T cell responses.

Assay: immunoSEQ multiplex PCR; the TCRdb copy retains only in-frame clones and omits some. The sample holds roughly 400,000 clones; approximately 89% are singletons and the top ten take 1.5% to 2%. Regarding treatment: 15 to 20 received Ad26.COV2.S at low or high dose, single or two shots; 5 received placebo; per-sample allocation not given. Day 63 after the first injection of vaccine or placebo was the sampling time. Donation came from an adult in Boston who was aged 18-55 years. The chain recombines TRBV7-9 with TRBJ2-5; possibly TRBD2 for D (5 bases). The sequencing used peripheral blood, collected in a trial of Ad26.COV2.S vaccine versus placebo. This TCR was recovered from a person between 18 and 65 years old who received the Ad26.COV2.S COVID-19 vaccine or a placebo. CDR3 DNA sequence: TGTGCCAGCAGCTTAGGCCTCAGGAGTAGGGCGGGAGAGACCCAGTACTTC. Its translation: CASSLGLRSRAGETQYF.